This T cell receptor beta chain was found in a study of prognosis after radiotherapy for stage I lung cancer. This clonotype was picked up many times. The CDR3 contains 17 residues. From germline, CDR1 is MDHEN and CDR2 SYDVKM. V gave up 7 bases and J gave up 3 bases; unmatched junction bases: 10. Researchers used two-round multiplex PCR to amplify TCR beta CDR3 starting from genomic DNA. The authors ran first-round PCR with primers specific to each TRBV and TRBJ gene. TCRdb reprocessed the multiplex PCR reads with MiXCR, giving one entry per CDR3 protein. The sample lists some 27,000 distinct CDR3 sequences; approximately 38% were seen once.

The sequenced sample was PBMCs, obtained before or after stereotactic body radiation therapy (not recorded which). The V and J genes are TRBV28 and TRBJ2-6; 9 bases agree with TRBD1. The TCR was taken from a donor aged 50 or older with non-small cell lung cancer. CDR3 coding DNA: TGTGCCAGCACCGATCCAAACAGGGGGCTTGGGGCCAACGTCCTGACTTTC. This sequence encodes CASTDPNRGLGANVLTF.